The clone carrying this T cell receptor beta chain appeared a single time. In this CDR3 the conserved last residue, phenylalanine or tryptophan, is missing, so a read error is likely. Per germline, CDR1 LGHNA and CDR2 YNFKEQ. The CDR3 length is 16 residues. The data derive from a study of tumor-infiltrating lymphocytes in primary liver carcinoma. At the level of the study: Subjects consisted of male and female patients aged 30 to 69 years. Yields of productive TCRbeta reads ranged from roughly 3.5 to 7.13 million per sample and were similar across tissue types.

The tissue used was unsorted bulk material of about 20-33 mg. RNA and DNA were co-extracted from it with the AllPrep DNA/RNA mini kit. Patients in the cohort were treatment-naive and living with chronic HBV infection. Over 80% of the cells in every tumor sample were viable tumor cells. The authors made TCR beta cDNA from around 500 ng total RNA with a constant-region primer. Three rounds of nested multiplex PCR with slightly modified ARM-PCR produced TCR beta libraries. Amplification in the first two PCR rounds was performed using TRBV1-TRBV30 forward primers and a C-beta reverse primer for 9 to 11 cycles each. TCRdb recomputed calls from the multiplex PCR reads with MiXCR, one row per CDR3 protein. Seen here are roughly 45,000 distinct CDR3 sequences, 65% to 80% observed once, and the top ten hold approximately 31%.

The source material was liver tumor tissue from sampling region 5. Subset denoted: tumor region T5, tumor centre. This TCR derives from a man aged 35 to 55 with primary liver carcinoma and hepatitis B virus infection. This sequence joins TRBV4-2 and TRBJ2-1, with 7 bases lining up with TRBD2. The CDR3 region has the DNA TGTGTCAGCAGCCAAGATAGGTCTAGCGGTTACAATGAGCAGTTCCTC. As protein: CVSSQDRSSGYNEQFL.